This TCR beta chain is drawn from a study of metastatic and nonmetastatic thyroid tumors. Study at large: Across peripheral blood and tumor or nodule tissue samples taken from malignant and benign thyroid patients, the repertoires were compared with one another.

The CDR3 consists of 17 residues. CDR1 and CDR2 from the germline V gene are MNHNS and SASEGT. V was clipped by 7 bases and J by 2 bases; unmatched bases: 17. General study points: Patients with malignant thyroid tumors reportedly had significantly higher TCR beta diversity than those with benign nodules, in blood and tumor.

Original data processing: Clinicopathological groups supplied CDR3 differences that were used to build a distant-metastasis classifier for papillary thyroid cancer. TCRdb re-clonotyped the PCR reads through MiXCR. TCRdb, rather than the study authors, made the V and J calls. The sample contains about 92,000 clones, under 15% of which appear only once. On this clone itself: Its antigen is not identified.

Every patient was untreated before thyroid surgery. The clonotype was recovered from a female donor with papillary thyroid cancer or a benign thyroid nodule (not recorded which). Some clones in this sample may be carry-over from other donors' samples. The chain recombines TRBV6-1 with TRBJ2-7, with TRBD1 matching 7 bases. Sequencing used blood. This CDR3 reads CASKLSWTGYITYEQYF. In DNA, the CDR3 is TGTGCCAGCAAACTCTCCTGGACAGGATATATCACCTACGAGCAGTACTTC.